Presented here are 23 T cell receptor beta chains from one specimen sequenced in a study of CD8+ T cells in alopecia areata. Reverse transcription of extracted RNA yielded cDNA, which provided the sequencing template. The data were produced by immunoSEQ multiplex PCR, yet TCRdb's version contains in-frame clones alone and is incomplete. The sample lists some 170,000 clones; roughly 60% were seen once. The input for sequencing was CD4+ T cells sorted from blood, taken at week 0. The receptors were sampled from a human donor with alopecia areata.

V and J are TRBV4-3 and TRBJ2-3; D may be TRBD1 or TRBD2 (5 bases each). Trimming took off 3 bases at V and 3 bases at J, with 7 bases between the two ends. The CDR3 consists of 13 residues. CDR1 and CDR2 (germline): LGHNA, YSLEER. In DNA, the CDR3 is TGCGCCAGCAGCCAGAGGGGTACAGATACGCAGTATTTT. It encodes CASSQRGTDTQYF.

This chain connects TRBV11-2 to TRBJ2-5; possibly TRBD2 for D (6 bases). The CDR3 totals 13 residues. V lost 3 bases, J lost 4 bases, and 9 bases lay in between. The V gene's germline CDR1 is SGHAT and CDR2 FQNNGV. The CDR3 protein is CASSFSGVETQYF. CDR3 nucleotides: TGTGCCAGCAGCTTTTCGGGGGTAGAGACCCAGTACTTC.

This rearrangement joins TRBV27 to TRBJ2-6, with D hard to call. V gave up 3 bases and J gave up 0 bases, with 6 bases separating them. The CDR3 has 15 amino acids. The V gene's germline CDR1 is MNHEY and CDR2 SMNVEV (reference sequence). CDR3 in amino acids: CASSFTDSGANVLTF. The CDR3 DNA follows: TGTGCCAGCAGTTTTACGGACTCTGGGGCCAACGTCCTGACTTTC.

The rearrangement joins TRBV5-8 to TRBJ1-2; no definite D call. The CDR3 extends over 12 amino acids. CDR1 and CDR2 from the germline V gene are SGHTS and YDEGEE. The ends were cut back, 0 bases at V and 3 bases at J, with 3 bases in the middle. In DNA form, the CDR3 reads TGTGCCAGCAGCTTGGCGCACTATGGCTACACCTTC. Translated, it gives CASSLAHYGYTF.

In this sample, this clone turned up a few times. The genes are TRBV5-1 and TRBJ1-1; no reliable D call. Trimming left V 3 bases short and J 5 bases short, with 14 bases between. This CDR3 is built from 14 residues. Germline CDR1 and CDR2: SGHRS and YFSETQ. CDR3 region: CASSSDLSGTEAFF. Here the CDR3 DNA reads TGCGCCAGCAGCTCTGACCTCTCGGGAACTGAAGCTTTCTTT.

The chain recombines TRBV7-2 with TRBJ2-3; D is unclear. In germline, CDR1 is SGHTA, CDR2 FQGNSA. Trimming took 2 bases from V and 1 from J, leaving 7 bases between them. CDR3 length: 14 residues. CDR3 DNA sequence: TGTGCCAGCAGCTTATACGCGGGCACAGATACGCAGTATTTT. Protein product: CASSLYAGTDTQYF.

This clone was seen only a few times. The chain combines TRBV4-3 with TRBJ2-1; a possible D gene is TRBD1 (6 bases). Trimming took off 3 bases at V and 9 bases at J, with 15 bases between the two ends. CDR1 LGHNA and CDR2 YSLEER come from the germline V gene. CDR3 length: 14 residues. DNA of the CDR3: TGCGCCAGCAGCCACGAGAGCAGGGGTAGTGAGCAGTTCTTC. This codes for CASSHESRGSEQFF.

The chain uses TRBV7-2 and TRBJ2-7; D is unclear. Trimming took off 3 bases at V and 2 bases at J, with 20 bases between the two ends. The CDR3 extends over 17 amino acids. Germline CDR1 SGHTA, CDR2 FQGNSA. CDR3 DNA: TGTGCCAGCAGCTTCATCCAGACTTCCTCGGTTCCCTACGAGCAGTACTTC. Its translation is CASSFIQTSSVPYEQYF.

The table lists this clone with a count of one. V and J are TRBV27 and TRBJ1-6, with D maybe TRBD1 (5 bases). The CDR3 loop spans 15 amino acids. Germline V gene lookup returns CDR1 MNHEY and CDR2 SMNVEV (reference sequence). The germline V and J ends were trimmed by 5 bases and 7 bases, with 15 bases remaining between them. Here the CDR3 reads CASSQEGWHNSPLHF. The CDR3 coding sequence is TGTGCCAGCAGTCAAGAGGGGTGGCACAATTCACCCCTCCACTTT.

In its sample, this clone was seen a few times. This rearrangement joins TRBV15 to TRBJ1-1; unclear D gene. The CDR3 has 13 residues. Germline V gives CDR1 LNHNV, CDR2 YYDKDF (reference sequence). V gave up 0 bases and J gave up 10 bases, with 12 bases separating them. CDR3 sequence reads: CATSRDYGDGAFF. For the CDR3, the DNA is TGTGCCACCAGCAGAGATTACGGGGATGGAGCTTTCTTT.

This clone was seen a few times. The V gene is TRBV5-1, the J gene TRBJ2-1; 12 positions match TRBD2. Germline V lookup: CDR1 SGHRS, CDR2 YFSETQ. The CDR3 contains 15 residues. With V trimmed by 4 bases and J by 6 bases, 5 bases remained unmatched. The CDR3 spells CASSPGLAGSNEQFF. The CDR3, as DNA: TGCGCCAGCAGCCCCGGACTAGCGGGGAGCAATGAGCAGTTCTTC.

This sequence joins TRBV10-3 and TRBJ1-5; the D gene is possibly TRBD1 (5 bases). The CDR3 loop spans 15 amino acids. Germline-derived CDR1 and CDR2 are ENHRY and SYGVKD. V was pared by 2 bases and J by 1 base, with 9 bases between. The CDR3 bases are TGTGCCATCAGTGAGGGGGCCGGGAGCAATCAGCCCCAGCATTTT. Its translation is CAISEGAGSNQPQHF.

Only a few counts were recorded for this clone. The chain uses TRBV9 and TRBJ2-7; the D gene is possibly TRBD2 (5 bases). Germline CDR1 and CDR2: SGDLS and YYNGEE. Trimming took 4 bases from V and 2 from J, leaving 10 bases between them. CDR3 length: 13 amino acids. CDR3 protein: CASSRTGTYEQYF. The CDR3, as DNA: TGTGCCAGCAGCCGGACGGGAACCTACGAGCAGTACTTC.

The chain links TRBV30 to TRBJ1-2; maybe TRBD1 (6 bases). V lost 5 bases and J 4 bases, leaving 11 bases between the germline ends. The CDR3 totals 12 residues. Germline CDR1 is GTSNPN and CDR2 is SVGIG (reference sequence). The CDR3 bases are TGTGCCTGGGACGGACAGACCTATGGCTACACCTTC. This encodes CAWDGQTYGYTF.

In this sample, this clone turned up once. The rearrangement joins TRBV7-6 to TRBJ1-1; D might be TRBD1 (6 bases). The CDR3 sequence is 15 residues long. The V end lost 5 bases, the J end lost 4 bases, and 17 bases lay between the germline ends. Germline-derived CDR1 and CDR2 are SGHVS and FNYEAQ. The CDR3 DNA is TGTGCCAGCAGCACACACCAGGGGTACAGCACTGAAGCTTTCTTT. Its protein product is CASSTHQGYSTEAFF.

The rearrangement links TRBV5-1 to TRBJ2-1, with TRBD2 as a possible D gene (5 bases). Deletions cut 4 bases from V and 6 bases from J, with 11 bases between. The CDR3 is made up of 13 amino acids. Germline V CDR1 and CDR2: SGHRS, YFSETQ. CDR3 sequence: CASSIREGNEQFF. CDR3 in DNA: TGCGCCAGCAGCATCCGGGAAGGCAATGAGCAGTTCTTC.

The table lists this clone with a few counts. The V gene is TRBV29-1, the J gene TRBJ1-2, with D tentatively TRBD1 (5 bases). V gave up 4 bases and J gave up 6 bases, with 9 bases separating them. Germline V CDR1 and CDR2: SQVTM, ANQGSEA. The CDR3 runs 11 residues. CDR3 bases: TGCAGCGTTGGGGGGGATCATGGCTACACCTTC. This sequence encodes CSVGGDHGYTF.

This clone was detected a few times. The chain combines TRBV30 with TRBJ2-4; D unresolved. Trimming shortened V by 3 bases and J by 10 bases, and 16 bases separated the two germline ends. CDR1 GTSNPN and CDR2 SVGIG come from the germline V gene (reference sequence). There are 13 residues in the CDR3. The CDR3, as DNA: TGTGCCTGGAGCCAAGGCCCGACACTTATTCAGTACTTC. Protein sequence: CAWSQGPTLIQYF.

Details on this clone: The DNA is omitted, as the CDR3 cannot be located on it reliably, and the CDR3 follows TCRdb's listing. The chain combines TRBV4-3 with TRBJ1-1. Per germline, CDR1 LGHNA and CDR2 YSLEER. The CDR3 numbers 15 amino acids, ends counted. The CDR3 loop reads CASSTSGLLETEAFF.

The chain has TRBV5-1 and TRBJ2-3, with a tentative D call TRBD2 (5 bases). Trimming cost V 2 bases and J 2 bases, with 12 bases left between them. The CDR3 loop spans 15 amino acids. Germline CDR1 is SGHRS and CDR2 is YFSETQ. The CDR3 is CASSFFGGSTDTQYF. The DNA of the CDR3 is TGCGCCAGCAGCTTCTTCGGAGGATCCACAGATACGCAGTATTTT.

In nucleotides, the CDR3 is TGTGCCAGCAGTCGGGACAGGTACGAGCAGTACTTC. This encodes CASSRDRYEQYF. The chain uses TRBV28 and TRBJ2-7, with 8 bases aligning to TRBD1. The germline gives CDR1 MDHEN, CDR2 SYDVKM. The CDR3 spans 12 residues. Trimming took 5 bases from V and 4 from J; bases not matched to a gene: 1.

The chain carries TRBV7-2 and TRBJ2-7; D unclear. V lost 3 bases to trimming and J lost 9 bases, with 21 bases between them. The germline V gene encodes CDR1 SGHTA and CDR2 FQGNSA. The CDR3 sequence is 15 residues long. As DNA, the CDR3 is TGTGCCAGCAGCTTGGGCCGCCTCGCGTCGATAGGGCAGTACTTC. Its protein is CASSLGRLASIGQYF.

The chain carries TRBV30 and TRBJ1-1; 12 positions match TRBD1. V dropped 4 bases and J dropped 4; count of bases not matched to a gene: 10. The CDR3 extends over 16 amino acids. Germline lookup yields CDR1 GTSNPN and CDR2 SVGIG (reference sequence). The CDR3 DNA sequence: TGTGCCTGGACCCGGGACAGGGGGCCTTTGGGCACTGAAGCTTTCTTT. It specifies CAWTRDRGPLGTEAFF.